This TCR beta chain stems from a study of T cell changes during pregnancy in multiple sclerosis. The table came from immunoSEQ multiplex PCR; TCRdb's copy has only in-frame clones and leaves some out. The sample has fewer than 85,000 clones; approximately 94% are singletons. V was pared by 4 bases and J by 5 bases, with 3 bases of the junction left unmatched. Germline CDR1 ENHRY, CDR2 SYGVKD. This CDR3 is 13 amino acids long. Sequencing used peripheral blood, obtained after pregnancy. This sequence was found in a female donor in good health, enrolled as a control in a pregnancy study. The V and J genes are TRBV10-3 and TRBJ2-5; 8 positions agree with TRBD1. CDR3 DNA sequence: TGTGCCATCAGTGGCTCAGGGGGCGAGACCCAGTACTTC. Residues: CAISGSGGETQYF.